Following are 25 T cell receptor beta chains from one sample sequenced in a study of shared clonotypes between healthy human individuals. Some clones are missing from TCRdb's copy, which holds only in-frame ones; the method was immunoSEQ multiplex PCR. The table lists over 850,000 clones, around three quarters of them singletons. Specimen: memory CD4+ T cells from PBMCs. The subset here: CD45RA-negative fraction. These receptors all come from a man younger than 35 in good health. Some clones in this sample may be carry-over from other donors' samples.

The V call is TRBV5-1, the J call TRBJ1-1; D gene ambiguous. Deletions cut 0 bases from V and 0 bases from J, with 15 bases between. The germline gives CDR1 SGHRS, CDR2 YFSETQ. The CDR3 is 17 residues long. CDR3 region: CASSLGAGSGVNTEAFF. The CDR3 nucleotides are TGCGCCAGCAGCTTGGGGGCAGGCTCTGGGGTGAACACTGAAGCTTTCTTT.

V gene TRBV7-9 combines with J gene TRBJ2-6; D possibly corresponds to TRBD2 (5 bases). CDR1 and CDR2 from the germline V gene are SEHNR and FQNEAQ (reference sequence). This CDR3 region has 18 residues. V was pared by 1 base and J by 3 bases, with 16 bases between. CDR3 sequence: CASSLEVTSEGGANVLTF. The CDR3 region has the DNA TGTGCCAGCAGCTTAGAAGTGACCTCCGAGGGTGGGGCCAACGTCCTGACTTTC.

The rearrangement joins TRBV2 to TRBJ2-3; 9 bases fit TRBD2. Trimming took 7 bases from V and 2 from J; bases not matched to a gene: 7. The CDR3 length is 15 residues. CDR1 is SNHLY and CDR2 is FYNNEI in the germline V gene. The CDR3 coding sequence is TGTGCCAGCACTGGGGGCGGGAGGGCCACAGATACGCAGTATTTT. Residues: CASTGGGRATDTQYF.

CDR3 in amino acids: CASSGAETQYF. In DNA, the CDR3 is TGTGCCAGCTCGGGAGCGGAGACCCAGTACTTC. This rearrangement joins TRBV28 to TRBJ2-5, with TRBD2 as a possible D gene (6 bases). CDR3 size: 11 residues. Trimming shortened V by 8 bases and J by 5 bases, and 9 bases separated the two germline ends. Germline V gives CDR1 MDHEN, CDR2 SYDVKM.

J is TRBJ2-7 and V is TRBV5-4; D unresolved. The CDR3 contains 14 residues. The V and J ends lost 0 bases and 1 base respectively, with 8 bases between them. Germline V gene data show CDR1 as SGHNT and CDR2 as YYREEE (reference sequence). DNA of the CDR3: TGTGCCAGCAGCTTGGACAGCTATTCCTACGAGCAGTACTTC. Translating it yields CASSLDSYSYEQYF.

The rearrangement links TRBV6-1 to TRBJ1-2; perhaps TRBD1 as D (6 bases). This CDR3 is built from 12 residues. V lost 2 bases, J lost 7 bases, and 8 bases lay in between. The germline CDR1 and CDR2 sequences are MNHNS and SASEGT. The chain's CDR3 is CASSEIRGGYTF. The CDR3 DNA reads as TGTGCCAGCAGTGAAATCAGGGGTGGCTACACCTTC.

This clone occurred many times. CDR3: CASSPLGGEQFF. Written as DNA, the CDR3 is TGTGCCAGCAGCCCCCTCGGGGGTGAGCAGTTCTTC. The J gene is TRBJ2-1, the V gene TRBV7-9; the D gene is possibly TRBD2 (6 bases). Germline V gives CDR1 SEHNR, CDR2 FQNEAQ (reference sequence). Deletions cut 5 bases from V and 9 bases from J, with 11 bases between. The CDR3 has 12 residues.

The V gene is TRBV4-1, the J gene TRBJ1-4; D call uncertain. Germline CDR1 reads MGHRA; CDR2 reads YSYEKL. There are 17 residues in the CDR3. Trimming stripped 1 base from V and 0 bases from J, with 12 bases between. Written as DNA, the CDR3 is TGCGCCAGCAGCCAAGTGACGGCAGTTGCAACTAATGAAAAACTGTTTTTT. It translates to CASSQVTAVATNEKLFF.

The CDR3 reads CAISEPAGGNTIYF. In DNA form, the CDR3 reads TGTGCCATCAGTGAGCCCGCCGGAGGAAACACCATATATTTT. The chain carries TRBV10-3 and TRBJ1-3; D uncertain. There are 14 residues in the CDR3. The germline V gene has CDR1 ENHRY and CDR2 SYGVKD. V was pared by 2 bases and J by 4 bases, with 9 bases between.

Comments on this clone: This CDR3 is also generated by other DNA sequences in the sample. This sequence joins TRBV7-2 and TRBJ2-5, with D unresolved. From germline, CDR1 is SGHTA and CDR2 FQGNSA. The CDR3 totals 12 residues. V was cut by 2 bases and J by 5 bases, with 6 bases left in between. In DNA form, the CDR3 reads TGTGCCAGCAGCTTATTGAGGGAGACCCAGTACTTC. This gives the protein CASSLLRETQYF.

This clone occurred many times. The rearrangement uses TRBV2 and TRBJ2-3, with TRBD2 matching 8 bases. CDR1 is SNHLY and CDR2 is FYNNEI in the germline V gene. Unmatched junction bases numbered 13, after V lost 4 bases and J lost 7 bases. The CDR3 consists of 16 residues. CDR3 in amino acids: CASSGQTSALDYTQYF. For the CDR3, the DNA is TGTGCCAGCAGTGGGCAGACTAGCGCCTTGGACTATACGCAGTATTTT.

The rearrangement links TRBV5-1 to TRBJ1-5; D uncertain. The CDR3 runs 15 residues. V lost 0 bases to trimming and J lost 0 bases, with 7 bases between them. CDR1 and CDR2 from the germline V gene are SGHRS and YFSETQ. The CDR3 nucleotides are TGCGCCAGCAGCTTGGTTCCTAATAGCAATCAGCCCCAGCATTTT. This gives the protein CASSLVPNSNQPQHF.

Of note for this clone: A much more abundant neighbour one base away suggests this may be a read error. Other nucleotide sequences from this sample produce the same CDR3. The rearrangement uses TRBV5-1 and TRBJ1-2; D uncertain. V was trimmed by 0 bases and J by 2 bases, leaving 8 bases between them. This CDR3 has 14 residues. Per germline, CDR1 SGHRS and CDR2 YFSETQ. In nucleotides, the CDR3 is TGCGCCAGCAGCTTGGAGTCCCCCAACTATGGCTACACCTTC. The encoded protein is CASSLESPNYGYTF.

This chain joins TRBV28 and TRBJ1-5; no clear D. CDR1 is MDHEN, CDR2 SYDVKM, per germline. V was shortened by 0 bases and J by 6 bases, with 18 bases between the two germline ends. CDR3 length: 17 amino acids. The CDR3 here is CASSLWTFRSSSQPQHF. DNA of the CDR3: TGTGCCAGCAGTTTATGGACCTTTCGGAGCTCCAGTCAGCCCCAGCATTTT.

The rearrangement joins TRBV5-1 to TRBJ2-3, with TRBD2 as a possible D gene (5 bases). Germline V lookup: CDR1 SGHRS, CDR2 YFSETQ. Trimming took off 4 bases at V and 2 bases at J, with 11 bases between the two ends. The CDR3 totals 14 residues. CDR3 amino acids: CASSTGLLTDTQYF. The CDR3, as DNA: TGCGCCAGCAGCACCGGACTGCTCACAGATACGCAGTATTTT.

This chain uses TRBV2 with TRBJ1-2; D is undetermined. The CDR3 spans 14 residues. V shed 6 bases and J shed 5 bases, with 16 bases lying between them. The germline gives CDR1 SNHLY, CDR2 FYNNEI. The CDR3 DNA reads TGTGCCAGCAGGCCATTTGGGGTGGCGTATGGCTACACCTTC. Translating gives CASRPFGVAYGYTF.

The rearrangement joins TRBV2 to TRBJ1-5, with 8 bases matching TRBD1. Germline trimming cut 6 bases from V and 4 bases from J; bases unmatched to any gene: 5. Germline V lookup: CDR1 SNHLY, CDR2 FYNNEI. The CDR3 spans 14 residues. This CDR3 is CASRGDRRNQPQHF. CDR3 coding DNA: TGTGCCAGCAGAGGGGACAGGCGGAATCAGCCCCAGCATTTT.

The V and J genes are TRBV11-2 and TRBJ2-1, with TRBD2 matching over 14 bases. The germline CDR1 and CDR2 sequences are SGHAT and FQNNGV. Trimming at V came to 5 bases and at J to 7 bases, leaving 16 bases not matched to a gene. The CDR3 length is 19 residues. The CDR3 reads CASSPRGLAGALIMNEQFF. CDR3 DNA sequence: TGTGCCAGCAGCCCAAGGGGACTAGCGGGAGCCCTAATAATGAATGAGCAGTTCTTC.

V gene TRBV28 combines with J gene TRBJ2-5, with 7 positions matching TRBD2. V shed 3 bases and J 7 bases; nucleotides not matched to a gene: 11. The CDR3 covers 15 residues. Germline values: CDR1 MDHEN, CDR2 SYDVKM. The CDR3 is CASSLGGAGVGTQYF. Written as DNA, the CDR3 is TGTGCCAGCAGTTTGGGAGGGGCCGGGGTCGGGACCCAGTACTTC.

The chain employs TRBV6-6 and TRBJ1-1, with TRBD1 as a possible D gene (5 bases). CDR1 MNHNY and CDR2 SVGAGI come from the germline V gene (reference sequence). V was cut by 7 bases and J by 4 bases, with 16 bases left in between. This CDR3 contains 14 residues. This CDR3 reads CASKKGSGSTEAFF. The CDR3 DNA sequence: TGTGCCAGCAAGAAGGGGTCGGGGAGCACTGAAGCTTTCTTT.

The chain employs TRBV5-6 and TRBJ2-5; TRBD1 is a possible D gene (6 bases). The CDR3 spans 13 residues. Trimming took off 2 bases at V and 4 bases at J, with 9 bases between the two ends. In germline, CDR1 is SGHDT, CDR2 YYEEEE. In DNA, the CDR3 is TGTGCCAGCAGCTTACAGGGAGTAGAGACCCAGTACTTC. It is translated as CASSLQGVETQYF.

V is TRBV6-5 and J is TRBJ2-7, with D possibly being TRBD2 (6 bases). V lost 7 bases and J lost 6, with 16 bases in between. CDR1 is MNHEY, CDR2 SVGAGI, per germline. The CDR3 length is 13 residues. CDR3 nucleotide sequence: TGTGCCAGCATTAGCTTGTTGGAGGGCGAGCAGTACTTC. Translating it yields CASISLLEGEQYF.

As DNA, the CDR3 is TGTGCCAGCAGTCGGACTAGCGGGAGGGCCGAAGACGGGGAGCTGTTTTTT. Translating gives CASSRTSGRAEDGELFF. The V call is TRBV2, the J call TRBJ2-2; 15 nucleotides line up with TRBD2. The CDR3 loop spans 17 amino acids. J gave up 7 bases and V 5 bases, and 8 bases lay outside the gene matches. The germline V gene encodes CDR1 SNHLY and CDR2 FYNNEI.

The sample holds a few counts of this clone. The rearrangement links TRBV2 to TRBJ1-2, with 9 bases that match TRBD1. Germline lookup yields CDR1 SNHLY and CDR2 FYNNEI. The trim removed 6 bases at V and 8 bases at J, leaving 7 bases unmatched. There are 13 residues in the CDR3. The DNA for the CDR3 is TGTGCCAGCAGCGGGGGGACAGGGAGAGGCTACACCTTC. Protein product: CASSGGTGRGYTF.

The rearrangement links TRBV2 to TRBJ2-5; 10 bases line up with TRBD2. There are 18 residues in the CDR3. J was trimmed by 4 bases and V by 1 base; bases with no gene match: 12. In germline, CDR1 is SNHLY, CDR2 FYNNEI. The CDR3 DNA reads as TGTGCCAGCAGTGAAGGCCCGGCTAGCGGGAGCTGGGGAGAGACCCAGTACTTC. Protein sequence: CASSEGPASGSWGETQYF.